Listed below are T cell receptor beta chains from one sample, sequenced in a study of response to subunit inactivated influenza vaccine. TCRdb used MiXCR to reprocess the RT-PCR reads, holding one entry per CDR3 protein. The sample shows 200,000 to 300,000 distinct CDR3 sequences, 9% to 15% of them seen only once. The sample consisted of non-naive T cells sorted from PBMCs, taken around 15 days before vaccination. The receptors come from a man between 45 and 60 years old who received an inactivated influenza vaccine. Each CDR3 is given with its conserved first and last residue. D genes are given only for firm matches. Where a row states a size, it is once, few, many or the class of an expanded clone; other rows omit it.

clone size	D gene	V gene	J gene	CDR3 DNA	CDR3 protein
many	NA	TRBV27	TRBJ1-6	TGTGCCAGCAGTTTAACAGGATGGGATTCACCCCTCCACTTT	CASSLTGWDSPLHF
NA	NA	TRBV4-3	TRBJ2-5	TGCGCCAGCAGCCAAGAAGCCCGGGGGACAGCAAGAGAGACCCAGTACTTC	CASSQEARGTARETQYF
NA	TRBD2	TRBV29-1	TRBJ2-7	TGCAGCGTTGAAGAGGGGACTAGCGGGATGAGGTACGAGCAGTACTTC	CSVEEGTSGMRYEQYF
few	TRBD2	TRBV4-2	TRBJ2-3	TGTGCCGGACGACTAGCGGGAGACCCGGATACGCAGTATTTT	CAGRLAGDPDTQYF
few	NA	TRBV29-1	TRBJ2-4	TGCAGCGTTGGAGGGATTGGTGGGTACATTCAGTACTTC	CSVGGIGGYIQYF
NA	NA	TRBV4-2	TRBJ1-3	TGTGCCAGCAGCCAAGCTAATGAAGGAACGCTCTCTGGAAACACCATATATTTT	CASSQANEGTLSGNTIYF
many	NA	TRBV20-1	TRBJ2-3	TGCAGTGCTAATGCGGGAACCACAGATACGCAGTATTTT	CSANAGTTDTQYF
NA	NA	TRBV4-3	TRBJ2-7	TGCGCCAGCAGCCAAGAATTCTCCAGGAGCTCCTACGAGCAGTACTTC	CASSQEFSRSSYEQYF
few	TRBD2	TRBV30	TRBJ2-3	TGTGCCTGGAGTAGAGGGCGGGGGACAGATACGCAGTATTTT	CAWSRGRGTDTQYF
NA	TRBD2	TRBV20-1	TRBJ2-7	TGCAGTGCTGGGGGACTAATCGGCGAGCAGTACTTC	CSAGGLIGEQYF
few	TRBD1	TRBV2	TRBJ2-2	TGTGCCAGCAGGTCCGGGACAGGGAACACCGGGGAGCTGTTTTTT	CASRSGTGNTGELFF
many	NA	TRBV12-3/TRBV12-4	TRBJ1-1	TGTGCCAGCAGTCCCAGGGTTAACACTGAAGCTTTCTTT	CASSPRVNTEAFF
many	NA	TRBV14	TRBJ2-7	TGTGCCAGCAGCCTCTACAGGGAGTCCTACGAGCAGTACTTC	CASSLYRESYEQYF